A selection of T cell receptor beta chains follows, all from one sample in a study of blood T cell repertoires in COVID-19. Measured with immunoSEQ multiplex PCR; TCRdb has only the in-frame clones, and not every one. The sample has roughly 190,000 clones, approximately 94% seen once. Sequencing input: peripheral blood. The receptors here all came from a man aged 25-45 years with COVID-19, enrolled during active disease. Both conserved end residues are part of each CDR3. A D gene is named only where the DNA matches it firmly. Size values are once, few and many counts, or a class for expanded clones, and some rows have none.

d_gene	abundance	v_gene	j_gene	CDR3nt	CDR3aa
TRBD1	.	TRBV7-9	TRBJ1-2	TGTGCCAGCAGCTTGGGACAGGGTGGGGACTATGGCTACACCTTC	CASSLGQGGDYGYTF
TRBD2	.	TRBV9	TRBJ2-3	TGTGCCAGCAGCGTAGGTAGCGGGGTACCCACAGATACGCAGTATTTT	CASSVGSGVPTDTQYF
TRBD1	.	TRBV7-2	TRBJ1-4	TGTGCCAGCAGCTTAGGCCGACAGGGGGTTCAGGAAAAACTGTTTTTT	CASSLGRQGVQEKLFF
.	.	TRBV4-1	TRBJ2-7	TGCGCCAGCAGCCATTTCGGAAGGGACTCCTCCTACGAGCAGTACTTC	CASSHFGRDSSYEQYF
.	.	TRBV7-3	TRBJ1-1	TGTGCCAGCAGCTTAACGGGAGACACTGAAGCTTTCTTT	CASSLTGDTEAFF
TRBD2	.	TRBV6-5	TRBJ2-3	TGTGCCGGCTCTAGCGGGGGGGCCCCAGATACGCAGTATTTT	CAGSSGGAPDTQYF
TRBD1	.	TRBV18	TRBJ1-1	TGTGCCAGCTCACCCCGCGCCCGGACAGGGGTCAACACTGAAGCTTTCTTT	CASSPRARTGVNTEAFF
TRBD1	.	TRBV7-6	TRBJ1-4	TGTGCCAGCAGCTTAATGACAGGGGGTGAAAAACTGTTTTTT	CASSLMTGGEKLFF
TRBD1	.	TRBV19	TRBJ1-2	TGTGCCAGTAGCCCGACAGGGGGATATGGCTACACCTTC	CASSPTGGYGYTF
.	.	TRBV29-1	TRBJ1-2	TGCAGCGTCCCCGATGGCTACACCTTC	CSVPDGYTF
TRBD1	.	TRBV6-5	TRBJ1-6	TGTGCCAGCAGTTACATGGGACAGGGAGTGTCACCCCTCCACTTT	CASSYMGQGVSPLHF
.	few	TRBV7-9	TRBJ1-2	TGTGCCACAGGGTCAGGGAACTATGGCTACACCTTC	CATGSGNYGYTF
.	.	TRBV7-9	TRBJ1-2	TGTGCCAGCCCAGGGTTCTCTGGCTACACCTTC	CASPGFSGYTF
.	.	TRBV29-1	TRBJ2-7	TGCAGCGCGATGACTAGTCGCCCATCCGAGCAGTACTTC	CSAMTSRPSEQYF
.	.	TRBV27	TRBJ1-6	TGTGCCAGCAGTCTTCTGGGAGACCATAATTCACCCCTCCACTTT	CASSLLGDHNSPLHF
.	.	TRBV5-1	TRBJ2-5	TGCGCCAGCAGCTGGACTACCCAAGAGACCCAGTACTTC	CASSWTTQETQYF
.	.	TRBV3-1/TRBV3-2	TRBJ1-4	TGTGCCAGCAGCCACCGACAGTCTGCTAATGAAAAACTGTTTTTT	CASSHRQSANEKLFF
.	.	TRBV13	TRBJ2-1	TGTGCCAGCAGCTTAGGCGCGGGGGCGTACAATGAGCAGTTCTTC	CASSLGAGAYNEQFF
TRBD1	.	TRBV29-1	TRBJ1-2	TGCAGCGTTCCGGGACAGGGTATGAGGAAAGATGGCTACACCTTC	CSVPGQGMRKDGYTF
.	.	TRBV7-9	TRBJ1-5	TGTGCCAGCAGCTTAGACTCCAGGGCACAGCCCCAGCATTTT	CASSLDSRAQPQHF
.	.	TRBV2	TRBJ1-6	TGTGCCAGCAGTGCCGGCGGCACCTCCTATAATTCACCCCTCCACTTT	CASSAGGTSYNSPLHF
.	once	TRBV25-1	TRBJ2-7	TGTGCCAGCAGTGAATATAAGGCAGGTACCTCCTACGAGCAGTACTTC	CASSEYKAGTSYEQYF
TRBD2	.	TRBV9	TRBJ2-5	TGTGCCAGCAGCGTCCTAGCGGGGGGGGTGACCCAGTACTTC	CASSVLAGGVTQYF
.	.	TRBV27	TRBJ2-7	TGTGCCAGCAGGGAACAGGGCCGAAGCTCCTACGAGCAGTACTTC	CASREQGRSSYEQYF
.	.	TRBV11-2	TRBJ1-2	TGTGCCAGCAGCCCCCATGGTGGGGCCGGAGAAAACTATGGCTACACCTTC	CASSPHGGAGENYGYTF
.	.	TRBV18	TRBJ1-2	TGTGCCAGCTCACCACTCGAAAACACTAACTATGGCTACACCTTC	CASSPLENTNYGYTF
TRBD1	once	TRBV6-6	TRBJ1-4	TGTGCCAGCAGTCTCGGGACAGGCGGTGAAAAACTGTTTTTT	CASSLGTGGEKLFF
TRBD1	.	TRBV18	TRBJ1-1	TGTGCCAGCTCACCAGAGGGGGCAAGCACTGAAGCTTTCTTT	CASSPEGASTEAFF
TRBD1	.	TRBV30	TRBJ1-2	TGTGCACACAAGGGGGCCTCTGGCTACACCTTC	CAHKGASGYTF
TRBD1	once	TRBV7-9	TRBJ1-1	TGTGCCAGCAGACAACAGGGGCAACAAGCTTTCTTT	CASRQQGQQAFF
TRBD2	.	TRBV4-1	TRBJ2-1	TGCGCCAGCAGCCAGACTAGCGGGGGGGCAAATGAGCAGTTCTTC	CASSQTSGGANEQFF
.	.	TRBV4-1	TRBJ1-2	TGCGCCAGCAGACATCAGGGATCCTTTGGCTACACCTTC	CASRHQGSFGYTF
.	.	TRBV7-2	TRBJ2-5	TGTGCCAGCAGCTACCTTCAGCAGAGCGGGCAAGAGACCCAGTACTTC	CASSYLQQSGQETQYF
TRBD1	.	TRBV19	TRBJ1-2	TGTGCCAGTAGTCAACCCAGGGGGACAGGGGACTATGGCTACACCTTC	CASSQPRGTGDYGYTF
.	.	TRBV10-2	TRBJ1-1	TGCGCCAGCAGTGAGTTCTACCCGAACACTGAAGCTTTCTTT	CASSEFYPNTEAFF
TRBD1	.	TRBV2	TRBJ1-5	TGTGCCAGCAGTGGGAACAGGGGCAGCCAGCCCCAGCATTTT	CASSGNRGSQPQHF
TRBD1	.	TRBV2	TRBJ1-6	TGTGCCAGCAGTGCCGACAGGGGCTATAATTCACCCCTCCACTTT	CASSADRGYNSPLHF
.	.	TRBV11-2	TRBJ1-6	TGTGCCAGCAGCCCCCCGGTGCGGAATAATTCACCCCTCCACTTT	CASSPPVRNNSPLHF
.	.	TRBV28	TRBJ1-1	TGTGCCATCGAGGCGGTCCCGGCGAACACTGAAGCTTTCTTT	CAIEAVPANTEAFF
TRBD1	.	TRBV5-1	TRBJ1-5	TGCGCCAGCAGCCCAGGGACAGGGGATCAGCCCCAGCATTTT	CASSPGTGDQPQHF
TRBD1	.	TRBV3-1/TRBV3-2	TRBJ1-1	TGTGCCAGCAGCCCTCAACAGGGGCTGGGGGGTACTGAAGCTTTCTTT	CASSPQQGLGGTEAFF
TRBD2	.	TRBV5-4	TRBJ2-5	TGTGCCAGCTCGGGGACTATCCAAGAGACCCAGTACTTC	CASSGTIQETQYF
TRBD1	.	TRBV12-3/TRBV12-4	TRBJ1-1	TGTGCCAGCAGAGGGACAGAGAACACTGAAGCTTTCTTT	CASRGTENTEAFF
TRBD2	.	TRBV4-2	TRBJ2-5	TGTGCCAGCAGCCCCGTCGGTAGCGGGGGGCCGCAAGAGACCCAGTACTTC	CASSPVGSGGPQETQYF
.	.	TRBV10-3	TRBJ2-7	TGTGCCATCAGTGGCCCGGGTTCCACCTACGAGCAGTACTTC	CAISGPGSTYEQYF
.	.	TRBV5-1	TRBJ1-6	TGCGCCAGCAGCTTGCCTAAGGGTCCGGCAGGGGAGAATTCACCCCTCCACTTT	CASSLPKGPAGENSPLHF
.	.	TRBV7-9	TRBJ2-1	TGTGCCAGCAGCTCTACTGAGGAGCAGTTCTTC	CASSSTEEQFF
TRBD1	.	TRBV25-1	TRBJ1-2	TGTGCCAGCAGCAACAGGGGGTCCCCCTATGGCTACACCTTC	CASSNRGSPYGYTF
.	.	TRBV30	TRBJ1-4	TGTGCCTGGAGTAACAGGGTCCTAAATGAAAAACTGTTTTTT	CAWSNRVLNEKLFF